This record covers a single T cell receptor beta chain. The antigen is unknown. Method: immunoSEQ multiplex PCR; TCRdb's copy keeps in-frame clones and lacks some. In the table there are about 600,000 clones, about 97% of which are singletons. V shed 1 base and J shed 8 bases, with 16 bases lying between them. Germline V lookup: CDR1 SEHNR, CDR2 FQNEAQ (reference sequence). The CDR3 is made up of 15 amino acids. This sample is drawn from a study of shared clonotypes between healthy human individuals. Study-wide context: Each donor's CD4 naive and CD4 memory cells filled three plates apiece, CD8 naive two, and CD8 memory one. Whole-study findings and limits: Four donors had 5% to 6.5% of their naive CD4 clonotypes in common.

Each donor was a Caucasian adult residing in Nashville, Tennessee. CD4+ cells underwent separation, giving CD45RA+ naive and CD45RA-negative memory subsets. Sample: naive CD4+ T cells sorted from blood. Subset described: CD45RA+ positively selected. The chain is built from TRBV7-9 and TRBJ2-3; no reliable D call. The clonotype originates from a woman aged 25 to 39 in good health. As DNA, the CDR3 is TGTGCCAGCAGCTTAGACTGGGGAAGGCAGATTACGCAGTATTTT. The encoded protein is CASSLDWGRQITQYF. Full variable domain (rest looked up from reference TRBV7-9 and TRBJ2-3): DTGVSQNPRHKITKRGQNVTFRCDPISEHNRLYWYRQTLGQGPEFLTYFQNEAQLEKSRLLSDRFSAERPKGSFSTLEIQRTEQGDSAMYLCASSLDWGRQITQYFGPGTRLTVL.